This T cell receptor beta chain came from a study of radiation and T cells in renal cell carcinoma. Time point of the sample: baseline pretreatment blood. Treatment here: 15 Gy SBRT to primary tumor, nephrectomy 4 weeks later. The study's findings and limits: Pretreatment tumor biopsies were lacking, so baseline clonotypes are unknown. From baseline, blood top tumor clonotypes peaked at 2 weeks post-radiation.

Trimming shortened V by 7 bases and J by 3 bases, and 19 bases separated the two germline ends. Germline loops: CDR1 SEHNR, CDR2 FQNEAQ (reference sequence). There are 15 residues in the CDR3. A word on this clone: The target antigen is unknown.

Measured with immunoSEQ multiplex PCR; TCRdb has only the in-frame clones, and not every one. The table includes about 140,000 clones, approximately 87% detected once. The sequenced sample was blood, obtained from a patient whose treatment included radiotherapy and nephrectomy. The source of this sequence is a woman between 50 and 59 years old with renal cell carcinoma. The chain has TRBV7-9 and TRBJ2-7; D possibly corresponds to TRBD1 (6 bases). CDR3 in amino acids: CASTNTLDSNYEQYF. The CDR3 coding sequence is TGTGCCAGCACCAACACTTTGGACAGCAACTACGAGCAGTACTTC. The full variable domain, with the rest looked up from reference TRBV7-9 and TRBJ2-7, is DTGVSQNPRHKITKRGQNVTFRCDPISEHNRLYWYRQTLGQGPEFLTYFQNEAQLEKSRLLSDRFSAERPKGSFSTLEIQRTEQGDSAMYLCASTNTLDSNYEQYFGPGTRLTVT.